The rows below give T cell receptor beta chains drawn from one sample of a study of cytomegalovirus exposure and HLA in healthy donors. Data came from immunoSEQ multiplex PCR; TCRdb stores just in-frame clones and leaves some out. The repertoire consists of roughly 130,000 clones, with less than 85% occurring once and the leading ten covering around 2.5%. The specimen was PBMCs. These receptors all stem from a man aged 30-40 years in good health and CMV-seronegative. Each CDR3 is given with its conserved first and last residue. Fields, in order: V gene, J gene, D gene, clone size, CDR3 length, CDR3 DNA, CDR3 protein. A D gene is named only where the DNA matches it firmly. Rows may omit the clone size; those that give it use once, few, many or a size class.

v_call: TRBV19
j_call: TRBJ2-1
d_call: TRBD2
clone_size: NA
cdr3_length: 16
cdr3_nt: TGTGCCAGTAGTTTTTCTAGCGGAGGTAACTACAATGAGCAGTTCTTC
cdr3_aa: CASSFSSGGNYNEQFF

v_call: TRBV10-2
j_call: TRBJ2-7
d_call: NA
clone_size: NA
cdr3_length: 13
cdr3_nt: TGCGCCAGCGCTCCAGGGATCTCCTACGAGCAGTACTTC
cdr3_aa: CASAPGISYEQYF

v_call: TRBV25-1
j_call: TRBJ2-7
d_call: NA
clone_size: NA
cdr3_length: 12
cdr3_nt: TGTGCCAGCAGCGACTACTCCTACGAGCAGTACTTC
cdr3_aa: CASSDYSYEQYF

v_call: TRBV7-9
j_call: TRBJ2-3
d_call: TRBD2
clone_size: NA
cdr3_length: 15
cdr3_nt: TGTGCCAGCAGCTTCCGACTAGCGGGGACAGATACGCAGTATTTT
cdr3_aa: CASSFRLAGTDTQYF

v_call: TRBV10-2
j_call: TRBJ2-3
d_call: NA
clone_size: NA
cdr3_length: 16
cdr3_nt: TGCGCCAGCAGTTTTTCAGGGTTCCCCCAGGTGGATACGCAGTATTTT
cdr3_aa: CASSFSGFPQVDTQYF

v_call: TRBV25-1
j_call: TRBJ1-2
d_call: TRBD1
clone_size: NA
cdr3_length: 13
cdr3_nt: TGTGCCAGCAGCCGGGACAGTAACTATGGCTACCCCTTC
cdr3_aa: CASSRDSNYGYPF

v_call: TRBV27
j_call: TRBJ2-7
d_call: TRBD2
clone_size: few
cdr3_length: 15
cdr3_nt: TGTGCCAGCAGTTCAATGACTAGCCCCCACTCCGAGCAGTACTTC
cdr3_aa: CASSSMTSPHSEQYF

v_call: TRBV11-3
j_call: TRBJ1-5
d_call: NA
clone_size: few
cdr3_length: 13
cdr3_nt: TGTGCCAGCAGCGCTGAGGGGGATCAGCCCCAGCATTTT
cdr3_aa: CASSAEGDQPQHF

v_call: TRBV7-9
j_call: TRBJ2-7
d_call: NA
clone_size: NA
cdr3_length: 13
cdr3_nt: TGTGCCAGCAGCTTATTCAGCTCCTACGAGCAGTACTTC
cdr3_aa: CASSLFSSYEQYF

v_call: TRBV5-1
j_call: TRBJ2-1
d_call: NA
clone_size: NA
cdr3_length: 15
cdr3_nt: TGCGCCAGCAGCTTGGAGCCGGGACTCTACAATGAGCAGTTCTTC
cdr3_aa: CASSLEPGLYNEQFF

v_call: TRBV6-5
j_call: TRBJ1-2
d_call: NA
clone_size: few
cdr3_length: 15
cdr3_nt: TGTGCCAGCAGTTACTCGGGCAGCCTTAACTATGGCTACACCTTC
cdr3_aa: CASSYSGSLNYGYTF

v_call: TRBV2
j_call: TRBJ2-7
d_call: NA
clone_size: NA
cdr3_length: 14
cdr3_nt: TGTGCCAGCAGTGTCGGGAGACCCACCTACGAGCAGTACTTC
cdr3_aa: CASSVGRPTYEQYF

v_call: TRBV15
j_call: TRBJ2-5
d_call: NA
clone_size: NA
cdr3_length: 14
cdr3_nt: TGTGCCACCAGCAGAGCCACGGGTTTGGAGACCCAGTACTTC
cdr3_aa: CATSRATGLETQYF

v_call: TRBV7-9
j_call: TRBJ1-2
d_call: NA
clone_size: NA
cdr3_length: 14
cdr3_nt: TGTGCCAGCAGCTTCGGAGGGTACGACTATGGCTACACCTTC
cdr3_aa: CASSFGGYDYGYTF

v_call: TRBV5-1
j_call: TRBJ2-7
d_call: NA
clone_size: few
cdr3_length: 12
cdr3_nt: TGCGCCAGCAGCTTGGCGGGGAACGAGCAGTACTTC
cdr3_aa: CASSLAGNEQYF

v_call: TRBV5-1
j_call: TRBJ2-2
d_call: NA
clone_size: once
cdr3_length: 12
cdr3_nt: TGCGCCAGCAGACACGACACCGGGGAGCTGTTTTTT
cdr3_aa: CASRHDTGELFF

v_call: TRBV13
j_call: TRBJ2-7
d_call: NA
clone_size: NA
cdr3_length: 13
cdr3_nt: TGTGCCAGCAGCTTAGAAAACATGGGGGGAATTCGTTTC
cdr3_aa: CASSLENMGGIRF

v_call: TRBV5-1
j_call: TRBJ2-1
d_call: NA
clone_size: NA
cdr3_length: 14
cdr3_nt: TGCGCCAGCAGCTATCCAGGGTTAGTGGATGAGCAGTTCTTC
cdr3_aa: CASSYPGLVDEQFF

v_call: TRBV27
j_call: TRBJ2-7
d_call: NA
clone_size: NA
cdr3_length: 13
cdr3_nt: TGTGCCAGCAGTTACCAGGAAGGAAACGAGCAGTACTTC
cdr3_aa: CASSYQEGNEQYF

v_call: TRBV28
j_call: TRBJ2-1
d_call: TRBD2
clone_size: NA
cdr3_length: 15
cdr3_nt: TGTGCCAGCAGTACGGGACTAGCGGTTCCCAATGAGCAGTTCTTC
cdr3_aa: CASSTGLAVPNEQFF

v_call: TRBV19
j_call: TRBJ2-5
d_call: NA
clone_size: NA
cdr3_length: 17
cdr3_nt: TGTGCCAGTAGTATAGGGATATCGACAGCGAGACAAGAGACCCAGTACTTC
cdr3_aa: CASSIGISTARQETQYF

v_call: TRBV19
j_call: TRBJ2-5
d_call: TRBD1
clone_size: NA
cdr3_length: 12
cdr3_nt: TGTGCCAGCTCAACAGGGGTAGAGACCCAGTACTTC
cdr3_aa: CASSTGVETQYF

v_call: TRBV29-1
j_call: TRBJ1-2
d_call: TRBD1
clone_size: NA
cdr3_length: 11
cdr3_nt: TGCAGCGTTAATTGGACAGGGGAGGGCCCCTTC
cdr3_aa: CSVNWTGEGPF

v_call: TRBV5-8
j_call: TRBJ2-5
d_call: NA
clone_size: NA
cdr3_length: 13
cdr3_nt: TGTGCCAGCAGCTTACAGGGCTCAGAGACCCAGTACTTC
cdr3_aa: CASSLQGSETQYF

v_call: TRBV5-4
j_call: TRBJ2-5
d_call: NA
clone_size: NA
cdr3_length: 15
cdr3_nt: TGTGCCAGCAGCTTGGTAGGACTGGGTCAAGAGACCCAGTACTTC
cdr3_aa: CASSLVGLGQETQYF

v_call: TRBV5-1
j_call: TRBJ1-1
d_call: NA
clone_size: NA
cdr3_length: 15
cdr3_nt: TGCGCCAGCAGCTCCGCGGTCGGACAGATCCCTGAAGCTTTCTTT
cdr3_aa: CASSSAVGQIPEAFF

v_call: TRBV5-1
j_call: TRBJ2-3
d_call: TRBD1
clone_size: NA
cdr3_length: 16
cdr3_nt: TGCGCCAGCAGCTCGGGGGACAGGGCCCCCACAGATACGCAGTATTTT
cdr3_aa: CASSSGDRAPTDTQYF